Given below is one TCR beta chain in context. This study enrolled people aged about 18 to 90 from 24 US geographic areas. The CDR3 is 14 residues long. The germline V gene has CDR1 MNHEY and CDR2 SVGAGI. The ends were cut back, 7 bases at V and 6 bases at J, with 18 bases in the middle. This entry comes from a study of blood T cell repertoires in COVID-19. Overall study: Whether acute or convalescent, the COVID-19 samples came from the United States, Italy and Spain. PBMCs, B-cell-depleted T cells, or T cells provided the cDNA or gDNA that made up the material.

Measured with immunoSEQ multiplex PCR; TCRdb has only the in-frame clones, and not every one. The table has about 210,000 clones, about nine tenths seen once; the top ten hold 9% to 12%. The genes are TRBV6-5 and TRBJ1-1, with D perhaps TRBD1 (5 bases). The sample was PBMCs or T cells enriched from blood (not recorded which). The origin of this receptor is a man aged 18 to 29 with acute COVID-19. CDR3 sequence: CASIKDGTRSEAFF. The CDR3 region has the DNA TGTGCCAGCATCAAAGACGGGACTAGGTCTGAAGCTTTCTTT.